This T cell receptor beta chain was captured in a study of OX40 agonist ivuxolimab in advanced cancers. This table comes from immunoSEQ multiplex PCR, and its TCRdb copy is limited to in-frame clones, with some not included. Of about 96,000 clones in the sample, 90% were seen once. The CDR3 loop spans 13 amino acids. The germline V gene has CDR1 SGHKS and CDR2 YYEKEE (reference sequence). The V end lost 0 bases, the J end lost 2 bases, and 5 bases lay between the germline ends. Here the sequenced sample was CD4+ or CD8+ T cells sorted from blood, taken in a trial of the OX40 agonist ivuxolimab. This receptor was obtained from an adult with an advanced solid tumor such as melanoma, head and neck, liver or kidney cancer. The chain uses TRBV5-5 and TRBJ1-2; D is unclear. In DNA, the CDR3 is TGTGCCAGCAGCTTGGAGGGAAACTATGGCTACACCTTC. This translates into CASSLEGNYGYTF.